The 9 T cell receptor beta chains reported below all come from one sample, sequenced in a study of response to subunit inactivated influenza vaccine listed by TCRdb under 2018. Receptor libraries were prepared by RT-PCR. TCRdb records Illumina HiSeq 2500 as the sequencer. TCRdb trimmed the raw reads at Q25, called clones with MiXCR and kept productive beta chains. Each CDR3 protein gets just one entry, which takes the most common genes and DNA from the rows behind it. Within this sample are under 200,000 distinct CDR3 sequences, with around 11% of them counted one time only. The ten largest clones represent approximately 35% of the sample. Sample: CD8+ T cells sorted from PBMCs, taken around 25 months after vaccination. The source is a man aged 45 to 75 who received an inactivated influenza vaccine. Donor details come from another sample of the same person, matched by shared clones.

This clonotype was picked up a small number of times. The chain employs TRBV4-3 and TRBJ1-2; the D gene is possibly TRBD1 (6 bases). This CDR3 has 14 amino acids. Trimming took 1 base from V and 7 from J, leaving 13 bases between them. Per the germline V gene, CDR1 is LGHNA and CDR2 is YSLEER. The CDR3 spells CASSQVGGQGGYTF. The CDR3 DNA reads TGCGCCAGCAGCCAAGTAGGGGGTCAGGGTGGCTACACCTTC.

This clonotype was counted ten times or more. For the CDR3, the DNA is TGTGCCAGCAGTTCGAGCGGGGTTAGCACAGATACGCAGTATTTT. It specifies CASSSSGVSTDTQYF. V is TRBV12-3 or TRBV12-4 and J is TRBJ2-3, with 7 bases aligning to TRBD2. V dropped 4 bases and J dropped 0; count of bases not matched to a gene: 4. This CDR3 is built from 15 residues.

This clonotype was found a few times. The chain joins TRBV9 to TRBJ1-1; D perhaps matches TRBD1 (6 bases). Per the germline V gene, CDR1 is SGDLS and CDR2 is YYNGEE. Trimming pared 4 bases from V and 2 bases from J, leaving 15 bases between. The CDR3 is made up of 15 amino acids. This CDR3 is CASSPRGGGNTEAFF. The CDR3 nucleotides read TGTGCCAGCAGCCCCCGGGGGGGCGGAAACACTGAAGCTTTCTTT.

The rearrangement joins TRBV6-5 to TRBJ1-1, with D hard to call. This CDR3 contains 14 residues. CDR1 is MNHEY, CDR2 SVGAGI, per germline. This CDR3 reads CACSYLRMNTEAFF. The CDR3 bases are TGTGCTTGCAGTTACCTCCGAATGAACACTGAAGCTTTCTTT.

V gene TRBV2 combines with J gene TRBJ2-3; TRBD2 agrees at 10 bases. CDR3 length equals 14 residues. Germline-derived CDR1 and CDR2 are SNHLY and FYNNEI. J was trimmed by 2 bases and V by 8 bases; bases with no gene match: 4. The DNA of the CDR3 is TGTGCCAGCCAGGGACTAGCGTTCACAGATACGCAGTATTTT. This sequence encodes CASQGLAFTDTQYF.

This clonotype came up a few times. The chain couples TRBV2 to TRBJ1-5; D is uncertain. Germline loops: CDR1 SNHLY, CDR2 FYNNEI. The CDR3 is made up of 14 amino acids. V was cut by 8 bases and J by 2 bases, with 13 bases left in between. CDR3 amino acids: CASDYGMGNQPQHF. CDR3 DNA: TGTGCCAGCGATTACGGTATGGGCAATCAGCCCCAGCATTTT.

The V call is TRBV12-3 or TRBV12-4, the J call TRBJ2-2; no reliable D call. The length of the CDR3 is 17 residues. V was cut by 1 base and J by 3 bases, with 15 bases left in between. The CDR3 loop reads CASSLETVKLDTGELFF. The CDR3 region has the DNA TGTGCCAGCAGTTTAGAGACCGTAAAGTTGGACACCGGGGAGCTGTTTTTT.

J is TRBJ2-3 and V is TRBV24-1; TRBD1 matches 9 bases. V lost 5 bases to trimming and J lost 0 bases; unmatched junction nucleotides: 5. Germline V CDR1 and CDR2: KGHDR, SFDVKD. This CDR3 has 16 residues. This CDR3 reads CATSVLGQGSTDTQYF. The CDR3 DNA follows: TGTGCCACCAGTGTCCTGGGACAGGGAAGCACAGATACGCAGTATTTT.

V gene TRBV6-2 or TRBV6-3 combines with J gene TRBJ2-1, with D perhaps being TRBD1 or TRBD2 (6 bases each). V was shortened by 5 bases and J by 1 base, with 12 bases between the two germline ends. The CDR3 has 15 residues. CDR1 and CDR2 (germline): MNHEY, SVGEGT. CDR3 sequence reads: CASSPQGRSYNEQFF. CDR3 nucleotide sequence: TGTGCCAGCAGTCCGCAGGGGAGGTCCTACAATGAGCAGTTCTTC.